This T cell receptor beta chain appears in the sequencing data of a study of shared clonotypes between healthy human individuals (dated by TCRdb to 2018 to 2020). At the level of the whole study: A few men and a couple of women, aged 18 to 49 years, made up the cohort. Per donor, three plates each were used for CD4 naive and CD4 memory, two for CD8 naive, and one for CD8 memory. Each donor's leukapheresis produced roughly between roughly 0.85 and 9 billion PBMCs. The study deeply sequenced blood TCR repertoires of about 5 healthy adults to estimate repertoire size and the extent of clonotype sharing between individuals. Different laboratories and diverse techniques were used to prepare libraries and sequence TCR repertoires, to increase sequencing depth and limit assay-specific biases.

This clone has at least ten counts. Its antigen is unknown. Qualities for individual bases were not recorded, and no much larger clone is one base off. The donors were healthy, HIV-negative adults who had no recently reported acute infections or vaccinations. Every donor was a Caucasian adult living in Nashville, Tennessee, USA. CD4+ T cells were enriched by magnetic negative selection; naive cells were then positively selected on CD45RA, and the negative fraction formed the memory subset. Blood was obtained by leukapheresis, after which PBMCs were separated by Ficoll-Histopaque density gradient centrifugation and cryopreserved in liquid nitrogen vapor phase. Purity and quantity of every magnetically sorted T cell population were checked by analytical flow cytometry. Genomic DNA was isolated from each sorted fraction and quantified by UV absorbance on a Nanodrop 2000c. Study-wide conclusions, independent of this receptor: Larger estimated clonotype richness was generally found for naive subsets than for memory subsets. Compared with non-shared clonotypes, clonotypes shared by all four sorted-subset donors had higher generation probabilities. Only blood was sampled, and tissue TCR repertoires likely differ from those in blood. The genetic and exposure-history diversity represented was limited by the small number of donors. Sharing across several donors was observed for around 5% of naive CD4, about 3.2% of naive CD8, about 2.5% of memory CD4, and roughly 0.4% of memory CD8 clonotypes. Based on pairwise subsampling, the degree of clonotype sharing among donors was expected to be affected by sequencing depth. Rarefaction of sorted-subset datasets indicated incomplete sequencing despite the large sequencing depth.

Using the deep immunoSEQ assay, multiplex PCR amplified TCR CDR3 regions from genomic DNA. Extracted genomic DNA from each cell subset was spread evenly across all wells of several immunoSEQ 96-well plates, with each plate serving as a replicate. Each replicate PCR for sorted subsets received approximately 200 ng genomic DNA, equal to tens of thousands of T cell genomes. Purified libraries were quantified with a Qubit 3.0 fluorometer, sized on a Bioanalyzer 2100, and re-quantified with the KAPA Library Quantification kit. A separate single-read 150-cycle Illumina NextSeq 550 flow cell was used to sequence each immunoSEQ 96-well plate. The study's own analysis went as follows. The immunoSEQ output contained only junctional sequences without quality scores, so filtering could not match that applied to full-length reads. Sequences were annotated with PyIR, a Python wrapper for IgBLAST v1.9, and V/J genes and CDR3 were assigned using IMGT germline references. Reads with weak V/J assignments (E-value above 1e-6), missing CDR3, stop codons, out-of-frame junctions, or ambiguous translated residues were removed. V3J clonotypes were defined by identical inferred V gene, J gene, and CDR3 amino acid sequence. The percentage overlap between two repertoires was calculated by dividing the number of shared unique clonotypes by the size of the smaller repertoire. Three approaches were used to assess repertoire richness: RTK rarefaction, the Chao1 estimator, and Recon v2.1 estimates of unobserved clonotypes. OLGA was used to compute generation probabilities for all TCRbeta clonotypes that the gDNA method yielded from a few donors. Imported from immuneACCESS, the table was reduced by TCRdb to in-frame sequences with V and J called. These copies leave out some clones; in studies compared against another copy, an unresolved V gene accounts for under half, and the cause of the remainder is not known. V, J and clone size reflect that table, while D and trimming were determined from the DNA. Recorded for this sample are around 940,000 clones; more than 75% of them occurred a single time. About 1.5% of the sample comes from the top ten.

V lost 6 bases and J lost 4 bases; the stretch between them is 16 bases long. The CDR3 spans 15 residues, from the cysteine through the phenylalanine. Only the CDR3 DNA is retained, 45 bases long and in frame from the first base. According to the germline V gene, CDR1 reads MNHEY and CDR2 reads SVGAGI. The rearranged chain carries TRBV6-5 and TRBJ2-4; the D gene identity is not certain. What was sequenced was memory CD4+ T cells sorted from blood. The cell subset or site tag for this specimen amounts to: CD45RA-negative fraction. The sequence derives from a man younger than 35 in good health. The CDR3 amino acid sequence is: CASRGLGIGKNIQYF. The bases read TGTGCCAGCAGGGGTTTGGGCATAGGTAAAAACATTCAGTACTTC.